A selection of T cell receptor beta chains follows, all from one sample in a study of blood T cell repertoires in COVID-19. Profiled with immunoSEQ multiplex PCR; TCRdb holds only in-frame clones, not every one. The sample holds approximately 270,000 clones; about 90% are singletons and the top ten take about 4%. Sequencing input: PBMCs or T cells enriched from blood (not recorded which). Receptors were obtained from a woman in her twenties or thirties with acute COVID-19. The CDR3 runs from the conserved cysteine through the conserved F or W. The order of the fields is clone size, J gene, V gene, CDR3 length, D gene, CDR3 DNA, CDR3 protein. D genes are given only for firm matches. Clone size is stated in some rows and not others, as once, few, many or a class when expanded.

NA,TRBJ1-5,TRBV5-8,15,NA,TGTGCCAGCCAAGCGAGCGGGTATAGCAATCAGCCCCAGCATTTT,CASQASGYSNQPQHF
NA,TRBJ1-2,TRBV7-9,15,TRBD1,TGTGCCAGCAGCGAACGGGACAGGGAGAACTATGGCTACACCTTC,CASSERDRENYGYTF
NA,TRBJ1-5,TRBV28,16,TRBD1,TGTGCCAGCAGTTCTGACCCCAGGGGGAACAATCAGCCCCAGCATTTT,CASSSDPRGNNQPQHF
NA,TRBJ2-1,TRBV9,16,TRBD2,TGTGCCAGCAGCGGCGGGACTAGCGGAGTCTACAATGAGCAGTTCTTC,CASSGGTSGVYNEQFF
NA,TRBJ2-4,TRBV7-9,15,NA,TGTGCCAGCAGTTCTCAACAGGTAGCCAAAAACATTCAGTACTTC,CASSSQQVAKNIQYF
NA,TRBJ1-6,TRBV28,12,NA,TGTGCCAGCAGACAGGGTTTATCACCCCTCCACTTT,CASRQGLSPLHF
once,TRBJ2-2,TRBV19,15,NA,TGTGCCAGTAGTATCCCAGCGTCGAACACCGGGGAGCTGTTTTTT,CASSIPASNTGELFF
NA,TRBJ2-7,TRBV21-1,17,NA,TGTGCCAGCAGCATAACTCGTCAGGACAGGGCAACCTACGAGCAGTACTTC,CASSITRQDRATYEQYF
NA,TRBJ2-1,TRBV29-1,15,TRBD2,TGCAGCGCCAGACTAGCGGGAGGGCCATTGAATGAGCAGTTCTTC,CSARLAGGPLNEQFF
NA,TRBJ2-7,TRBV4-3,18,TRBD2,TGCGCCAGCAGCCAAGATTATTCGGGACTAGCGGGTTCTTACGAGCAGTACTTC,CASSQDYSGLAGSYEQYF
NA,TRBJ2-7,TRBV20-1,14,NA,TGCAGTGCTAGTGTGGCGGGGAGTTCCTACGAGCAGTACTTC,CSASVAGSSYEQYF
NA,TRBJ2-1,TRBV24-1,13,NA,TGTGCCACCTCGACAAGCACCTACAATGAGCAGTTCTTC,CATSTSTYNEQFF
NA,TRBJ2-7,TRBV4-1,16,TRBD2,TGCGCCAGCAGCCAAGGGGGCGGGAGGGGGTCCCTGGAGCAGTACTTC,CASSQGGGRGSLEQYF
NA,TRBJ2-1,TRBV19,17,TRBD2,TGTGCCAGTAGTATCTCCCCTCTAGCGGGAGCCCACAATGAGCAGTTCTTC,CASSISPLAGAHNEQFF
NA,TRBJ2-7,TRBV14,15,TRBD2,TGTGCCAGCAGCCAAGGTCGCGGGAGACAATACGAGCAGTACTTC,CASSQGRGRQYEQYF
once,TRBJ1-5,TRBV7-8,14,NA,TGTGCCAGCAGCTTAGGGGAGAGCAATCAGCCCCAGCATTTT,CASSLGESNQPQHF
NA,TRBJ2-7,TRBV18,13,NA,TGTGCCAGCTCCCGCGAGGGGGTGTTCGAGCAGTACTTC,CASSREGVFEQYF
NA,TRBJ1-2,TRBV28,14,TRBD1,TGTGCCAGCACCCCTGGAGGGGGCAGCTATGGCTACACCTTC,CASTPGGGSYGYTF
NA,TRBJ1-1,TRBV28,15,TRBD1,TGTGCCAGCAGGTATCAGGGACAGAAGAACACTGAAGCTTTCTTT,CASRYQGQKNTEAFF
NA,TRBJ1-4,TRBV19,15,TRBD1,TGTGCCAGTAGTGCCGGGACAGCAACTAATGAAAAACTGTTTTTT,CASSAGTATNEKLFF
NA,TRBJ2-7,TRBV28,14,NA,TGTGCCAGCAGTTTATGGTCGCAGAAATACGAGCAGTACTTC,CASSLWSQKYEQYF
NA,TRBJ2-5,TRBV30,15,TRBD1,TGTGCCTGGAGTCGGGGACAGGGACAGGGAGAGACCCAGTACTTC,CAWSRGQGQGETQYF
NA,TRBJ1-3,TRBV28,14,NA,TGTGCCAGCAGTTTAGCGGGCTCTGGAAACACCATATATTTT,CASSLAGSGNTIYF
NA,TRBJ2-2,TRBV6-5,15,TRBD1,TGTGCCAGCAGACACGACAGGGGGCCGACCGGGGAGCTGTTTTTT,CASRHDRGPTGELFF
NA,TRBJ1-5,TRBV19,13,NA,TGTGCCAGTAGGGACAGAGTCAATCAGCCCCAGCATTTT,CASRDRVNQPQHF
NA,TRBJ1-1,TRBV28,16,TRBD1,TGTGCCAGCACCCGATTTGCGGGACAGCTGAACACTGAAGCTTTCTTT,CASTRFAGQLNTEAFF
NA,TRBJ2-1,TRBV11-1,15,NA,TGTGCCAGCAGCTTAAGGGGTTATCCTGAGGATGAGCAGTTCTTC,CASSLRGYPEDEQFF
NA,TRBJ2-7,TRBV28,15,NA,TGTGCCAGCAGTTCCACAGGGATAATCTCCTACGAGCAGTACTTC,CASSSTGIISYEQYF
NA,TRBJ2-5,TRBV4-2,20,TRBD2,TGTGCCAGCAGCCAAGATAACGGCGGGAGTACCACCAAAATTCAAGAGACCCAGTACTTC,CASSQDNGGSTTKIQETQYF
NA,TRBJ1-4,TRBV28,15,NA,TGTGCCAGCAGCCGGTCGGGTGGGGGGAATGAAAAACTGTTTTTT,CASSRSGGGNEKLFF
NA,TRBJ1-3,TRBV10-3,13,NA,TGTGCCATCACATCAGGGGTTGGAAACACCATATATTTT,CAITSGVGNTIYF
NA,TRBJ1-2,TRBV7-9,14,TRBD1,TGTGCCAGCAGCTTAATGGGACAGGGCTATGGCTACACCTTC,CASSLMGQGYGYTF
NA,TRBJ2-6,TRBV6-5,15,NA,TGTGCCAGCAGTTACCAGGGTTCTGGGGCCAACGTCCTGACTTTC,CASSYQGSGANVLTF
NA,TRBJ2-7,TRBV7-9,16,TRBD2,TGTGCCAGCAGCTCTAGCGCCGGGACTAGCGGGAACGAGCAGTACTTC,CASSSSAGTSGNEQYF
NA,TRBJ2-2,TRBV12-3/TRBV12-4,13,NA,TGTGCCAGCAGTTTAGTAGGGGCCGGGGAGCTGTTTTTT,CASSLVGAGELFF
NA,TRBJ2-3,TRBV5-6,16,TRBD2,TGTGCCAGCAGCTTCTTTTCCGCGGGAGGAGAAGGAACGCAGTATTTT,CASSFFSAGGEGTQYF
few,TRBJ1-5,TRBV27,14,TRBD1,TGTGCCAGCAGTCAACAGGGGGGTAGTCAGCCCCAGCATTTT,CASSQQGGSQPQHF
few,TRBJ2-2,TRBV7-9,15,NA,TGTGCCAGCAGCTTAGGACTATCGAACACCGGGGAGCTGTTTTTT,CASSLGLSNTGELFF
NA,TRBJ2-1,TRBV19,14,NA,TGTGCCAGTAGTCTAGCGACAGGGAACAATGAGCAGTTCTTC,CASSLATGNNEQFF
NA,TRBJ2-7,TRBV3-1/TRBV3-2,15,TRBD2,TGTGCCAGCAGCCATCGGCTAGCGGGAGGTTACGAGCAGTACTTC,CASSHRLAGGYEQYF